The clone carrying this T cell receptor beta chain was counted many times. Every donor contributed roughly 10 milliliters of peripheral blood by blood draw. Together with a sample-barcoded 5' primer, a J-beta primer mix was included in a second PCR lasting about 7 to 12 cycles. TCRdb processed the 5' RACE reads anew with MiXCR; each CDR3 protein has one entry. The sample includes under 2 million distinct CDR3 sequences, about 31% seen only once; the top ten take roughly 12%. V was cut by 0 bases and J by 6 bases, with 6 bases left in between. Germline CDR1 is MGHRA and CDR2 is YSYEKL. The CDR3 has 13 residues. This entry belongs to a study of blood T cells in healthy people across ages.

This receptor was obtained from a young woman in good health. The chain joins TRBV4-1 to TRBJ1-5; D is ambiguous. The source material was blood. The CDR3 region has the DNA TGCGCCAGCAGCCAAGATCAAAGTCAGCCCCAGCATTTT. It translates to CASSQDQSQPQHF.